This TCR beta chain comes out of a study of siplizumab effects on memory and regulatory T cells. The study's findings and limits: The mean Treg-derived percentage of mappable alloreactive CD4+ clones was about 63% with siplizumab compared with about 27% in controls. Researchers did not confirm the suppressive function of proliferating Tregs from siplizumab cultures.

Clones were sequenced by immunoSEQ multiplex PCR, and TCRdb holds only the in-frame ones, with some missing. The repertoire consists of around 1,200 clones, with roughly 71% occurring once and the leading ten covering 83%. CDR3 length equals 14 residues. Trimming left V 3 bases short and J 2 bases short, with 10 bases between. CDR1 and CDR2 (germline): SGDLS, YYNGEE. Naive, memory, effector memory and TEMRA subsets, all unstimulated, were sequenced in a few donor pairs. Details on this clone: Its antigen is not known.

Specimen: TEMRA CD8+ T cells sorted from blood. Specified subset: unstimulated CD8+ CD45RA+ effector memory T cells. This sequence originates from a human donor in good health. The rearrangement uses TRBV9 and TRBJ2-3; D is ambiguous. CDR3 protein: CASSAEGSTDTQYF. CDR3 DNA sequence: TGTGCCAGCAGCGCCGAAGGTTCCACAGATACGCAGTATTTT.